Reported below is one TCR beta chain. What it binds is unknown. The sample originates from a study of beta chain features in type 1 diabetes. Broader study findings: VDJ junctions from type 1 diabetes patients carried fewer insertions and larger deletions. In every one of the four CD4+ subsets, TCRB CDR3s were moderately but significantly shorter in Type 1 diabetes patients. The cDNA sequencing approach could over-represent high-TCR-expressing cells.

With 3 bases removed from V and 7 bases from J, the gap between germline ends came to 9 bases. The CDR3 extends over 13 amino acids. Germline V lookup: CDR1 SGHDN, CDR2 FVKESK. The investigators reverse transcribed all of the isolated RNA, so they sequenced expressed TCRB transcripts. Naive, central memory and regulatory T cell samples came to a mean of roughly 4 million reads. Profiling relied on immunoSEQ multiplex PCR, and the TCRdb table lists in-frame clones only, not all of them. Of 500,000 to 800,000 clones in the sample, 9.5% to 15% were seen once. This receptor was obtained from a man aged 25-40 years with type 1 diabetes. Sequencing was performed on naive CD4+ T cells from blood. The chain joins TRBV14 to TRBJ2-2, with D hard to call. The CDR3 nucleotides are TGTGCCAGCAGCCAGTCCCCAAGCGGGGAGCTGTTTTTT. The encoded protein is CASSQSPSGELFF.